Included here is one T cell receptor beta chain sequence, with context. This sample was included in a study of CD8 T cells in Susac syndrome. Multiple sclerosis controls were treatment-naive patients with stable or active relapsing-remitting disease. While CD8+ and CD4+ T cells were isolated negatively, TEMRA cells were enriched by FACS. RNA was extracted with the RNeasy kit, and a quantity of about 0.45 to 1 ug was reverse transcribed using random hexamers. Amplification of TCR beta CDR3 used immunoSEQ multiplex PCR across 54 Vbeta and 13 Jbeta. TCRdb used MiXCR to reprocess the immunoSEQ multiplex PCR reads, holding one entry per CDR3 protein. The sample includes approximately 300,000 distinct CDR3 sequences, roughly 85% seen only once; the top ten take around 0.2%. Losses at the gene ends were 4 bases for V and 5 bases for J; bases not matched to a gene: 8. The CDR3 is 14 residues long. The germline V gene encodes CDR1 SGHVS and CDR2 FNYEAQ.

This TCR was recovered from a human donor with multiple sclerosis. The rearrangement uses TRBV7-6 and TRBJ2-7, with TRBD1 identical over 7 bases. The sample taken for sequencing was CD8+ T cells from PBMCs. The CDR3: CASSSGRQGHEQYF. For the CDR3, the DNA is TGTGCCAGCAGCTCGGGTCGACAGGGCCACGAGCAGTACTTC.